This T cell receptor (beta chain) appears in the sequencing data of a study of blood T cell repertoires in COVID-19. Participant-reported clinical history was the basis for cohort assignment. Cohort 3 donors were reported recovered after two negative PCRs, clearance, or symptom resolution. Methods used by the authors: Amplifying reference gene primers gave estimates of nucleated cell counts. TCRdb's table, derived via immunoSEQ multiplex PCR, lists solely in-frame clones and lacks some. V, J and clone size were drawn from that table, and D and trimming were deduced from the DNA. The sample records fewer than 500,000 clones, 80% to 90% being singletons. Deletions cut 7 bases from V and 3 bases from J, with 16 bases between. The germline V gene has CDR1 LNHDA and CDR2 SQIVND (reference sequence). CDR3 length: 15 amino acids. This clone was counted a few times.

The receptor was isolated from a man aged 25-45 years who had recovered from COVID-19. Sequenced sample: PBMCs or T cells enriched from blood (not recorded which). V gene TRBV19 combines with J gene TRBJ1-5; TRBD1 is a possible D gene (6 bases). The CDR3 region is CASTITGMNNQPQHF. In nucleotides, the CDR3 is TGTGCCAGTACCATCACAGGGATGAACAATCAGCCCCAGCATTTT.